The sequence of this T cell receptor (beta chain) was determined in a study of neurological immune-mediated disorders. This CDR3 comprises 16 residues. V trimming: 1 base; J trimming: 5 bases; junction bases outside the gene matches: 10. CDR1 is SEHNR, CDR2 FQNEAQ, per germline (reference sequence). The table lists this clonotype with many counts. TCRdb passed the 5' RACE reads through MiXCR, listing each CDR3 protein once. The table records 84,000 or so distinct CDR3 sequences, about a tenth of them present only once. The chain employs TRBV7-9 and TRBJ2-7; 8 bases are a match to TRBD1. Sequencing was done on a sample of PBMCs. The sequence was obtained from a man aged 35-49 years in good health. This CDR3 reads CASSLDWTGQGNEQYF. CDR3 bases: TGTGCCAGCAGCTTAGACTGGACCGGACAGGGCAACGAGCAGTACTTC.